Listed below are T cell receptor beta chains from one sample, sequenced in a study of cytotoxic CD8 clonotypes in ibrutinib-treated CLL. Produced via immunoSEQ multiplex PCR; TCRdb's table is partial and in-frame only. This repertoire shows more than 300,000 clones, approximately 80% found once; its top ten account for more than 6%. Here the sequenced sample was PBMCs, taken before ibrutinib treatment. The source is a human donor with chronic lymphocytic leukemia. Each CDR3 is given with its conserved first and last residue.

V gene,J gene,CDR3 protein
TRBV7-2,TRBJ2-3,CASSLTGLSGDTQYF
TRBV5-8,TRBJ2-2,CASSLVWAGLSTGELFF
TRBV4-2,TRBJ1-2,CASSPAGNYGYTF
TRBV18,TRBJ2-7,CASSPAGVHEQYF
TRBV7-2,TRBJ2-7,CASSSRATAYYEQYF
TRBV4-2,TRBJ2-3,CASSHPLADTQYF
TRBV5-1,TRBJ1-1,CASSLDRGGNTEAFF
TRBV5-1,TRBJ1-1,CASSFGNTEAFF
TRBV2,TRBJ2-3,CASSEAQFRLDTQYF
TRBV28,TRBJ2-7,CASSSLTEAYEQYF
TRBV15,TRBJ2-1,CATSRKPIYNEQFF
TRBV7-6,TRBJ2-7,CASSASGYEQYF
TRBV5-4,TRBJ2-7,CASSLARSGAYEQYF
TRBV15,TRBJ1-3,CATSRDRSSTSGNTIYF
TRBV15,TRBJ2-3,CATSRRLAASTDTQYF
TRBV7-3,TRBJ2-1,CASSPGVGLAGGQLDHNEQFF
TRBV4-2,TRBJ2-7,CASSPVASGYEQYF
TRBV9,TRBJ1-5,CASSVGSNQPQHF
TRBV5-5,TRBJ1-2,CASRRTGTGYGYTF
TRBV18,TRBJ2-7,CASSPEVQGRYEQYF
TRBV7-6,TRBJ1-1,CASSLPTGGRDTEAFF
TRBV9,TRBJ1-2,CASSERQGSVYGYTF
TRBV6-1,TRBJ1-2,CASSEWTGGSEVYGYTF
TRBV4-2,TRBJ2-7,CASSQAGTPYEQYF
TRBV11-2,TRBJ2-1,CASSSQLAGGNNEQFF
TRBV29-1,TRBJ1-5,CSVGSGNQPQHF
TRBV9,TRBJ2-3,CASSVEGLAGEDTQYF
TRBV28,TRBJ1-2,CASSFGQARGYTF
TRBV7-2,TRBJ1-1,CASSLGRTEAFF